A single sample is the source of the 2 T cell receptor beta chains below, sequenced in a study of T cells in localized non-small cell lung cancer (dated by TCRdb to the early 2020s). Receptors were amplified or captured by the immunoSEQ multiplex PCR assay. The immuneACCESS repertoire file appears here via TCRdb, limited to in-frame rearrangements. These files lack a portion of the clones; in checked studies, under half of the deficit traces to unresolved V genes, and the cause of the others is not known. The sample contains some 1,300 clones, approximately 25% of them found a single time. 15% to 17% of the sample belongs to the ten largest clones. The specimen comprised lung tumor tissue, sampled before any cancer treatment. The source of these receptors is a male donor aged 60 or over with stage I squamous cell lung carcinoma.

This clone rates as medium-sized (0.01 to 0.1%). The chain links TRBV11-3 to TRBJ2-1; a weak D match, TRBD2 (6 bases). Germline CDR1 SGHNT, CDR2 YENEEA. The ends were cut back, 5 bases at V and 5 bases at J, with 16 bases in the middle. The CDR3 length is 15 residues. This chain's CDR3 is CASSPFMGGDNEQFF. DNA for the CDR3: TGTGCCAGCAGCCCTTTCATGGGGGGAGACAATGAGCAGTTCTTC.

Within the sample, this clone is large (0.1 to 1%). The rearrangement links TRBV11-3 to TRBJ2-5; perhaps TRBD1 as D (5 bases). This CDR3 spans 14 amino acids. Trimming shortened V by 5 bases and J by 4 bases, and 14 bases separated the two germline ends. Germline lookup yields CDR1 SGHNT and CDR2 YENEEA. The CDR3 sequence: CASSLWGALETQYF. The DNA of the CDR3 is TGTGCCAGCAGCCTCTGGGGCGCTCTAGAGACCCAGTACTTC.